The clone carrying this T cell receptor beta chain was counted between two and nine times. Its specificity is unknown. This entry comes from a study of T cell responses to AZD1222 COVID-19 vaccine. Overall study results and limits: It was only after the peak T cell response that any repertoires were sampled.

The assay was immunoSEQ multiplex PCR, and TCRdb's table has in-frame clones only and misses some. The data contain about 64,000 clones, around nine tenths of them seen just once; the ten biggest clones take up 6.3%. The CDR3 is made up of 14 amino acids. Germline V gene data show CDR1 as SGHAT and CDR2 as FQNNGV. V gave up 3 bases and J gave up 8 bases; unmatched junction bases: 4. The rearrangement uses TRBV11-2 and TRBJ1-6; 7 positions match TRBD1. The clonotype comes from an adult who received the MenACWY meningococcal vaccine as a control. The sample here was peripheral blood, taken 28 days after the second dose of the MenACWY control vaccine. Written as DNA, the CDR3 is TGTGCCAGCAGCTTTGAGACAGGGCATTCACCCCTCCACTTT. Encoded protein: CASSFETGHSPLHF.